The 18 T cell receptor beta chains presented below share a single source sample, sequenced in a study of OX40 agonist ivuxolimab in advanced cancers. Data came from immunoSEQ multiplex PCR; TCRdb stores just in-frame clones and leaves some out. The sample lists roughly 70,000 clones; around nine tenths were seen once. Specimen: CD4+ or CD8+ T cells sorted from blood, collected in a trial of the OX40 agonist ivuxolimab. The receptors were sampled from an adult with an advanced solid tumor such as melanoma, head and neck, liver or kidney cancer.

A note on this clone: An end of the junction does not agree with germline; a read error may underlie this. The V and J genes are TRBV7-7 and TRBJ2-3; D might be TRBD2 (5 bases). This CDR3 has 14 residues. In germline, CDR1 is SSHAT, CDR2 FNYEAQ (reference sequence). The CDR3 reads CASSRGGESDTQYF. DNA of the CDR3: TGTGCTAGCAGCCGCGGAGGAGAGTCAGATACGCAGTATTTT.

The CDR3 DNA follows: TGTGCCAGCAGTTTGGGACAGGGGGTCTATGGCTACACCTTC. Translating it yields CASSLGQGVYGYTF. The rearrangement uses TRBV27 and TRBJ1-2; 11 bases map to TRBD1. The CDR3 spans 14 residues. Germline V gives CDR1 MNHEY, CDR2 SMNVEV (reference sequence). J was trimmed by 4 bases and V by 3 bases; bases with no gene match: 1.

The chain has TRBV4-2 and TRBJ2-2; 9 bases match TRBD2. CDR3 length: 16 residues. The ends lost 0 bases at V and 5 bases at J; junction bases unmatched: 4. Germline loops: CDR1 LGHNA, CDR2 YNFKEQ. CDR3 protein: CASSQDLAGGTGELFF. The CDR3 nucleotides read TGTGCCAGCAGCCAAGATCTGGCGGGAGGGACCGGGGAGCTGTTTTTT.

J is TRBJ2-1 and V is TRBV7-9; D is possibly TRBD1 or TRBD2 (7 bases each). CDR1 is SEHNR, CDR2 FQNEAQ, per germline (reference sequence). The germline V and J ends were trimmed by 5 bases and 5 bases, with 19 bases remaining between them. The CDR3 length is 16 residues. CDR3 coding DNA: TGTGCCAGCAGCCTTTCAGGGGGGACTACGAACAATGAGCAGTTCTTC. Protein sequence: CASSLSGGTTNNEQFF.

The gene calls are TRBV7-8 and TRBJ1-1, with TRBD1 matching 10 bases. Germline loops: CDR1 SGHVS, CDR2 FQNEAQ. The CDR3 contains 21 residues. J was trimmed by 0 bases and V by 1 base; bases with no gene match: 17. CDR3 sequence (DNA): TGTGCCAGCAGCTTAGAGAGACAGGGGGCTTCTTTTCGAAAAATGAACACTGAAGCTTTCTTT. Translating it yields CASSLERQGASFRKMNTEAFF.

The rearrangement joins TRBV5-5 to TRBJ1-3; maybe TRBD1 (5 bases). CDR1 is SGHKS, CDR2 YYEKEE, per germline (reference sequence). This CDR3 comprises 16 residues. Between the trimmed V and J ends, which lost 6 bases and 0 bases, there was a span of 16 bases. CDR3 loop: CASTRGVILSGNTIYF. The CDR3 region has the DNA TGTGCCAGCACCCGGGGGGTTATACTCTCTGGAAACACCATATATTTT.

The chain links TRBV18 to TRBJ1-1; 7 nucleotides line up with TRBD1. V was pared by 2 bases and J by 9 bases, with 6 bases of the junction left unmatched. The CDR3 is 13 amino acids. Per germline, CDR1 KGHSH and CDR2 LQKENI. The CDR3 spells CASSPFDREKAFF. The CDR3, as DNA: TGTGCCAGCTCACCATTCGACAGGGAGAAAGCTTTCTTT.

This rearrangement joins TRBV14 to TRBJ1-2; 7 bases map to TRBD1. V was clipped by 5 bases and J by 5 bases; unmatched bases: 5. Germline CDR1 is SGHDN and CDR2 is FVKESK. The CDR3 runs to 13 residues. CDR3 in DNA: TGTGCCAGCAGCATTACAGGGGTGTATGGCTACACCTTC. Translation gives CASSITGVYGYTF.

This clone was recorded once. CDR3 region: CASSPGQVFKANEKLFF. The CDR3, as DNA: TGTGCCAGCAGCCCGGGACAGGTTTTCAAAGCTAATGAAAAACTGTTTTTT. The genes are TRBV7-2 and TRBJ1-4; 8 positions agree with TRBD1. V dropped 5 bases and J dropped 3; count of bases not matched to a gene: 11. The CDR3 is made up of 17 amino acids. CDR1 is SGHTA, CDR2 FQGNSA, per germline.

This clone has just one count. The chain links TRBV7-2 to TRBJ2-6; D gene uncertain. V was cut by 5 bases and J by 4 bases, with 6 bases left in between. The CDR3 contains 13 residues. Per germline, CDR1 SGHTA and CDR2 FQGNSA. This chain's CDR3 is CASSPSGANVLTF. The CDR3, as DNA: TGTGCCAGCAGCCCTTCAGGGGCCAACGTCCTGACTTTC.

V and J are TRBV12-5 and TRBJ2-5, with 9 bases identical to TRBD1. The CDR3 runs 14 residues. CDR1 LGHNT and CDR2 FRNRAP come from the germline V gene. J was trimmed by 5 bases and V by 9 bases; bases with no gene match: 10. Here the CDR3 reads CASPRDRERETQYF. As DNA, the CDR3 is TGTGCTAGCCCTAGGGACAGGGAGCGGGAGACCCAGTACTTC.

V is TRBV14 and J is TRBJ1-1, with D possibly matching TRBD1 (6 bases). This CDR3 region has 14 residues. Germline CDR1 is SGHDN and CDR2 is FVKESK. The V gene lost 0 bases and the J gene lost 1 base, with 6 bases spanning the gap. The CDR3: CASSQDRGNTEAFF. DNA of the CDR3: TGTGCCAGCAGCCAAGACAGGGGGAACACTGAAGCTTTCTTT. Supplemented by reference TRBV14 and TRBJ1-1, the full variable domain reads EAGVTQFPSHSVIEKGQTVTLRCDPISGHDNLYWYRRVMGKEIKFLLHFVKESKQDESGMPNNRFLAERTGGTYSTLKVQPAELEDSGVYFCASSQDRGNTEAFFGQGTRLTVV.

This rearrangement joins TRBV5-6 to TRBJ2-7; 10 bases fit TRBD2. The CDR3 runs 17 residues. Losses at the gene ends were 3 bases for V and 4 bases for J; bases not matched to a gene: 13. In germline, CDR1 is SGHDT, CDR2 YYEEEE. The chain's CDR3 is CASSSPSLAGGAYEQYF. The CDR3 nucleotides read TGTGCCAGCAGCTCTCCCTCTTTAGCGGGAGGAGCTTACGAGCAGTACTTC. The variable domain in full, completed from reference TRBV5-6 and TRBJ2-7, reads DAGVTQSPTHLIKTRGQQVTLRCSPKSGHDTVSWYQQALGQGPQFIFQYYEEEERQRGNFPDRFSGHQFPNYSSELNVNALLLGDSALYLCASSSPSLAGGAYEQYFGPGTRLTVT.

The rearrangement links TRBV27 to TRBJ2-1; 9 nucleotides agree with TRBD1. The CDR3 runs to 13 residues. Unmatched junction bases numbered 5, after V lost 0 bases and J lost 14 bases. Germline-derived CDR1 and CDR2 are MNHEY and SMNVEV (reference sequence). CDR3 nucleotides: TGTGCCAGCAGTTTATCGCCCTGGACAGGGGAGTTCTTC. Amino acid sequence: CASSLSPWTGEFF.

The V gene is TRBV7-9, the J gene TRBJ2-7, with D perhaps TRBD2 (6 bases). The CDR3 extends over 15 amino acids. The germline V gene encodes CDR1 SEHNR and CDR2 FQNEAQ (reference sequence). V was clipped by 5 bases and J by 3 bases, with 17 bases between them. The CDR3 sequence: CASSPTNGRIYEQYF. The CDR3 DNA reads as TGTGCCAGCAGCCCCACCAATGGGAGGATCTACGAGCAGTACTTC.

The genes are TRBV19 and TRBJ1-1; 10 nucleotides match TRBD1. Trimming cost V 8 bases and J 1 base; bases outside gene matches: 4. This CDR3 comprises 14 residues. The germline CDR1 and CDR2 sequences are LNHDA and SQIVND (reference sequence). The CDR3, as DNA: TGTGCCAGTTCCTGGACAGGGGGGAACACTGAAGCTTTCTTT. This codes for CASSWTGGNTEAFF. Supplemented by reference TRBV19 and TRBJ1-1, the full variable domain reads DGGITQSPKYLFRKEGQNVTLSCEQNLNHDAMYWYRQDPGQGLRLIYYSQIVNDFQKGDIAEGYSVSREKKESFPLTVTSAQKNPTAFYLCASSWTGGNTEAFFGQGTRLTVV.

To note about this clone: It is unclear where the CDR3 begins or ends on the DNA, so no DNA is shown, and the CDR3 is as TCRdb lists it. The chain has TRBV6-5 and TRBJ1-1; TRBD1 reflects the table's D call only, with no check against the DNA. Both ends counted, the CDR3 spans 15 residues. Germline V gene data show CDR1 as MNHEY and CDR2 as SVGAGI. The CDR3 region is CASSSSITGGTEAFF.

The chain carries TRBV27 and TRBJ1-2; D remains ambiguous. This CDR3 has 12 amino acids. V lost 4 bases and J 5 bases, leaving 8 bases between the germline ends. Germline assignment: CDR1 MNHEY and CDR2 SMNVEV (reference sequence). CDR3 region: CASSSARYGYTF. In DNA form, the CDR3 reads TGTGCCAGCAGTTCGGCAAGATATGGCTACACCTTC.